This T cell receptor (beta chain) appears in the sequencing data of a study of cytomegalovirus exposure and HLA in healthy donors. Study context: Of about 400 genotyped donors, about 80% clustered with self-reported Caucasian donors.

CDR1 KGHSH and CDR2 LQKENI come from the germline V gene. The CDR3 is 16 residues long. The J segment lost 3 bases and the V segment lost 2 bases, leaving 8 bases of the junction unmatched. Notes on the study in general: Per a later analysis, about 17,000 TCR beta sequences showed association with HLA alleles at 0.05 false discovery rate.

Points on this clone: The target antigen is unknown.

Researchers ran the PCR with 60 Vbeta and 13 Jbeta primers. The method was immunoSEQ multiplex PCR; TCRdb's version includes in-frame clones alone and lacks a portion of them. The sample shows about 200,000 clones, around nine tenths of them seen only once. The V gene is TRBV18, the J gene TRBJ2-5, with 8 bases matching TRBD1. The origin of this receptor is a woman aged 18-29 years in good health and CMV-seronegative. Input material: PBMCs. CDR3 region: CASSPIGTGQKETQYF. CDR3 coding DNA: TGTGCCAGCTCACCAATTGGGACAGGCCAAAAAGAGACCCAGTACTTC.